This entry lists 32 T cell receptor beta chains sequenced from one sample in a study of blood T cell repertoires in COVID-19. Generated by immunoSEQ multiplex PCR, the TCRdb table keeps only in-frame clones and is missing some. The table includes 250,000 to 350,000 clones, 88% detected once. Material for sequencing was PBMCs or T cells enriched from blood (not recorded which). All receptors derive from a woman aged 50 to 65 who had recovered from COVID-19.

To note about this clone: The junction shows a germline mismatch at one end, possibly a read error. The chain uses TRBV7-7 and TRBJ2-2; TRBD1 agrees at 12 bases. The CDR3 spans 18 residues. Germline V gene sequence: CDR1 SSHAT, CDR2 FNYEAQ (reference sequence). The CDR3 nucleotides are TGTGCTAGCAGCTCACCGGGACAGGGGGCCTTGAACACCGGGGAGCTGTTTTTT. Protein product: CASSSPGQGALNTGELFF. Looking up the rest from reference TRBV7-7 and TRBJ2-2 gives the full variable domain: GAGVSQSPRYKVTKRGQDVTLRCDPISSHATLYWYQQALGQGPEFLTYFNYEAQPDKSGLPSDRFSAERPEGSISTLTIQRTEQRDSAMYRCASSSPGQGALNTGELFFGEGSRLTVL.

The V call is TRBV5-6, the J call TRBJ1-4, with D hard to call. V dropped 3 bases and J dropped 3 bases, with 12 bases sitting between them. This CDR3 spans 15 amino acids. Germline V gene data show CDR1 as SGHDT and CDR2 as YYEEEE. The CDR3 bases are TGTGCCAGCAGCTCGCTAGGCGAGTCTAATGAAAAACTGTTTTTT. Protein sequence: CASSSLGESNEKLFF.

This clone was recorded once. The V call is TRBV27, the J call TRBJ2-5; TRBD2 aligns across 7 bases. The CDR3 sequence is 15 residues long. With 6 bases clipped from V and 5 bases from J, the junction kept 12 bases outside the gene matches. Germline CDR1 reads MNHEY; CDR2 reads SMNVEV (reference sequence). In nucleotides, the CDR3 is TGTGCCAGCAGATACGCGTCAGGGAGGGATGAGACCCAGTACTTC. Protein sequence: CASRYASGRDETQYF.

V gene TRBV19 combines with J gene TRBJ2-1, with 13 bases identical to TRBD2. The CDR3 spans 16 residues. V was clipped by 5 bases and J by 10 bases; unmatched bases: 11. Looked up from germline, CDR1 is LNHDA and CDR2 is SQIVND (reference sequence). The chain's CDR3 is CASSSWTSGRGGEQFF. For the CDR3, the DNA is TGTGCCAGTAGTTCCTGGACTAGCGGGAGAGGGGGAGAGCAGTTCTTC.

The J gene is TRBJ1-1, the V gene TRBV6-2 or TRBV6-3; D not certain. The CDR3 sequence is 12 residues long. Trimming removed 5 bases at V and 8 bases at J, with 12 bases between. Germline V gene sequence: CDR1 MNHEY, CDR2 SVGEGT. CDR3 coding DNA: TGTGCCAGCAGTAACTTGCCGGGAGAAGCTTTCTTT. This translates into CASSNLPGEAFF.

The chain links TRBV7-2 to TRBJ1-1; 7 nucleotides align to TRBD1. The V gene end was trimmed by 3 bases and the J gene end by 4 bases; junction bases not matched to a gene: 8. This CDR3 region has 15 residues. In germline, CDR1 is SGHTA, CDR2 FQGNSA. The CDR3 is CASSFTTGRSTEAFF. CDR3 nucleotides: TGTGCCAGCAGCTTCACGACAGGGAGGAGCACTGAAGCTTTCTTT. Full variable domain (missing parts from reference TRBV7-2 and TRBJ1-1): GAGVSQSPSNKVTEKGKDVELRCDPISGHTALYWYRQSLGQGLEFLIYFQGNSAPDKSGLPSDRFSAERTGGSVSTLTIQRTQQEDSAVYLCASSFTTGRSTEAFFGQGTRLTVV.

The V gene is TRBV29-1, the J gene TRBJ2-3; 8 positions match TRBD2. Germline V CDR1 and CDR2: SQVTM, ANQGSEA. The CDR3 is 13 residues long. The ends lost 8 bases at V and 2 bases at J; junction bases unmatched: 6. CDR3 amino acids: CSLLADFTDTQYF. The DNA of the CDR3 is TGCAGCTTACTAGCGGATTTCACAGATACGCAGTATTTT.

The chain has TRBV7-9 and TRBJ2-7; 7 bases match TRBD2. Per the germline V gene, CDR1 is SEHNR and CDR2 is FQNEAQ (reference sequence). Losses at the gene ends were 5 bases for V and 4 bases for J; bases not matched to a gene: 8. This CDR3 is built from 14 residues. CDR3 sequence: CASSRGRGRYEQYF. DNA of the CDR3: TGTGCCAGCAGCCGCGGGCGGGGGAGGTACGAGCAGTACTTC.

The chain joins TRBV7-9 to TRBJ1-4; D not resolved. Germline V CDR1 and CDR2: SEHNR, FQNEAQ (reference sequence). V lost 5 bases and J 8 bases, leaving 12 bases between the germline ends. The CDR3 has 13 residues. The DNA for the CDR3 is TGTGCCAGCAGCACGGCGGTTTGGGAAAAACTGTTTTTT. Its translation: CASSTAVWEKLFF.

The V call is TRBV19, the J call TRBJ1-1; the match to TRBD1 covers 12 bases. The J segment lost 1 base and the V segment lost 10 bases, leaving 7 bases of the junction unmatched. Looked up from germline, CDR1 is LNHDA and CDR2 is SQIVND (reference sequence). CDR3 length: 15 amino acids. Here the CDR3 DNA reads TGTGCCACCACCCGGGACAGGGGGCGGAACACTGAAGCTTTCTTT. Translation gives CATTRDRGRNTEAFF.

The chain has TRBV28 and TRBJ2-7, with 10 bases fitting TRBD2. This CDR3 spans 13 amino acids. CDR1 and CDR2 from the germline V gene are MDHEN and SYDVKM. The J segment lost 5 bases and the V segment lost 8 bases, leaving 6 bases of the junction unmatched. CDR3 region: CASFRAGGNEQYF. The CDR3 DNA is TGTGCCAGCTTCAGAGCGGGAGGGAACGAGCAGTACTTC. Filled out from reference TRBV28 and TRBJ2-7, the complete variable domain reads DVKVTQSSRYLVKRTGEKVFLECVQDMDHENMFWYRQDPGLGLRLIYFSYDVKMKEKGDIPEGYSVSREKKERFSLILESASTNQTSMYLCASFRAGGNEQYFGPGTRLTVT.

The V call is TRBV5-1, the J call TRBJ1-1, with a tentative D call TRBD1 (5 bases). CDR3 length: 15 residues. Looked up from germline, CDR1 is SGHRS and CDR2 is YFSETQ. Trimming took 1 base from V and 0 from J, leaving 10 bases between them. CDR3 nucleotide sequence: TGCGCCAGCAGCTTGTTCACAGGTGTGAACACTGAAGCTTTCTTT. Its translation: CASSLFTGVNTEAFF.

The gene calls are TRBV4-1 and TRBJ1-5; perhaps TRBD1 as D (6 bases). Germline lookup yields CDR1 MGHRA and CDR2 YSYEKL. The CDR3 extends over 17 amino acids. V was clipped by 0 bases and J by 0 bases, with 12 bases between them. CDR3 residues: CASSQDWGHLSNQPQHF. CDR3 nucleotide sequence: TGCGCCAGCAGCCAAGACTGGGGACACCTTAGCAATCAGCCCCAGCATTTT.

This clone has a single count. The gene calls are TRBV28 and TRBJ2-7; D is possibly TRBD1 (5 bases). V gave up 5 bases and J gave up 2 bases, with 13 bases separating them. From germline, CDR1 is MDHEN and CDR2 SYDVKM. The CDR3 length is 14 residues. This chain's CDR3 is CASSPRQSTYEQYF. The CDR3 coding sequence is TGTGCCAGCAGTCCCCGACAGAGCACCTACGAGCAGTACTTC. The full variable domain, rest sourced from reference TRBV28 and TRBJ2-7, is DVKVTQSSRYLVKRTGEKVFLECVQDMDHENMFWYRQDPGLGLRLIYFSYDVKMKEKGDIPEGYSVSREKKERFSLILESASTNQTSMYLCASSPRQSTYEQYFGPGTRLTVT.

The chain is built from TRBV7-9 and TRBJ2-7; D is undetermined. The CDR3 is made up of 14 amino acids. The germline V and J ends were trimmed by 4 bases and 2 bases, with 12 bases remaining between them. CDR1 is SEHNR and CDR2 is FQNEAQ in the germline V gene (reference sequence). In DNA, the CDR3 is TGTGCCAGCAGCTCTTCTTCCCGAGCCTACGAGCAGTACTTC. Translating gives CASSSSSRAYEQYF.

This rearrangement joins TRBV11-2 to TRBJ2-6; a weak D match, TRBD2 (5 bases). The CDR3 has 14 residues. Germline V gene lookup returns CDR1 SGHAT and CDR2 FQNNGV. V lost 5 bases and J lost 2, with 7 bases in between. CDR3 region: CASSRTAGANVLTF. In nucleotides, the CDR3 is TGTGCCAGCAGCCGGACTGCTGGGGCCAACGTCCTGACTTTC.

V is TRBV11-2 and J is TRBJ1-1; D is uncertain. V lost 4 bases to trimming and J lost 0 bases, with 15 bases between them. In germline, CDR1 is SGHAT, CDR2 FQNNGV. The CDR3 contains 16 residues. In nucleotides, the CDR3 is TGTGCCAGCAGCTCCCACCCCAGAGACATGAACACTGAAGCTTTCTTT. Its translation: CASSSHPRDMNTEAFF.

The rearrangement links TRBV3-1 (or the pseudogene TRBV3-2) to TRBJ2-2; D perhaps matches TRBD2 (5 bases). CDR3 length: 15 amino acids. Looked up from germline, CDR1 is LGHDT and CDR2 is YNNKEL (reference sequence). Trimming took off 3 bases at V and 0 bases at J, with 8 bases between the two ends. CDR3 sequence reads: CASSHYSANTGELFF. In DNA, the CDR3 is TGTGCCAGCAGCCACTATAGCGCGAACACCGGGGAGCTGTTTTTT.

The CDR3 protein is CASRSIGGRAPDTQYF. CDR3 coding DNA: TGTGCCAGCAGATCCATAGGCGGGAGGGCTCCAGATACGCAGTATTTT. V gene TRBV7-2 combines with J gene TRBJ2-3, with TRBD2 matching 9 bases. CDR1 and CDR2 (germline): SGHTA, FQGNSA. This CDR3 has 16 amino acids. Losses at the gene ends were 6 bases for V and 4 bases for J; bases not matched to a gene: 11.

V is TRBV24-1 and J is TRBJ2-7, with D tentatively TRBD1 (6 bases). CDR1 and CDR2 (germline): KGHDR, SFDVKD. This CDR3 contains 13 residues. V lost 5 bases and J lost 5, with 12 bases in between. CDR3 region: CATSAQGSHEQYF. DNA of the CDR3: TGTGCCACCAGTGCACAGGGTTCCCACGAGCAGTACTTC.

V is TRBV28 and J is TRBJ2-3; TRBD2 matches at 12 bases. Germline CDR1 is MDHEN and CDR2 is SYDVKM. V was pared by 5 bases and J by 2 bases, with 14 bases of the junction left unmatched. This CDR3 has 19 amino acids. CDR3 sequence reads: CASSQSPTTSGSITDTQYF. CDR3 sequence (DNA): TGTGCCAGCAGTCAAAGCCCCACGACTAGCGGGAGTATCACAGATACGCAGTATTTT.

The CDR3: CASSPITTGNTEAFF. CDR3 coding DNA: TGCGCCAGCAGCCCGATTACTACAGGGAACACTGAAGCTTTCTTT. The chain joins TRBV4-1 to TRBJ1-1; TRBD1 is a possible D gene (5 bases). From germline, CDR1 is MGHRA and CDR2 YSYEKL. The V end was cut by 4 bases, the J end by 1 base, with 13 bases between. CDR3 size: 15 residues.

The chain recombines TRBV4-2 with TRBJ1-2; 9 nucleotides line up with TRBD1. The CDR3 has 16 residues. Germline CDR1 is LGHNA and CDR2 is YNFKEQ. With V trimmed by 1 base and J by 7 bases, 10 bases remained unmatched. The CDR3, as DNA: TGTGCCAGCAGCCAAGGGTCGACAGGGGGAAGTGGTGGCTACACCTTC. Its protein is CASSQGSTGGSGGYTF.

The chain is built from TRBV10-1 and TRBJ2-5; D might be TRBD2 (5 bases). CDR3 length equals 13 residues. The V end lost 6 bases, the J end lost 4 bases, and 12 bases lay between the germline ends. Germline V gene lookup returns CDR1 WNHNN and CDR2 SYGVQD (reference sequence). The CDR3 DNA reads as TGCGCCAGCAGCGGCACTAGACGAGAGACCCAGTACTTC. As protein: CASSGTRRETQYF.

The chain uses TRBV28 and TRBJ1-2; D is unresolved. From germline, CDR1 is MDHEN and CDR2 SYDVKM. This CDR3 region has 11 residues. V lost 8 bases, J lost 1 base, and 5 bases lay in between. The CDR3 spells CASYSNYGYTF. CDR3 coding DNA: TGTGCCAGCTATAGTAACTATGGCTACACCTTC.

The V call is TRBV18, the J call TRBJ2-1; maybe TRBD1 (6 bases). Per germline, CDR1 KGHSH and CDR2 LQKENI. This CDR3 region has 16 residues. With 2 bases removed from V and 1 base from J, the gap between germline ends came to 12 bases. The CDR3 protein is CASSPGSGVSYNEQFF. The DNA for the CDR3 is TGTGCCAGCTCACCAGGGTCAGGGGTGTCCTACAATGAGCAGTTCTTC.

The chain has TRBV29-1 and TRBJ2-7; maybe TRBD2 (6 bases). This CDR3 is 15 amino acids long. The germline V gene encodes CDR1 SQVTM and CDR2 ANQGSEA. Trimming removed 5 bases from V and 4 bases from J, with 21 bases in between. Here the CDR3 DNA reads TGCAGCGTTTCCTCCCTCGGGCAGGCGGGGTACGAGCAGTACTTC. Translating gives CSVSSLGQAGYEQYF.

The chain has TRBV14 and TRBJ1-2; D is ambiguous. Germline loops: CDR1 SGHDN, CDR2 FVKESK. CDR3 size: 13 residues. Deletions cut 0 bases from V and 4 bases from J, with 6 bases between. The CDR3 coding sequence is TGTGCCAGCAGCCAAGAGGCAGGCTATGGCTACACCTTC. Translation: CASSQEAGYGYTF.

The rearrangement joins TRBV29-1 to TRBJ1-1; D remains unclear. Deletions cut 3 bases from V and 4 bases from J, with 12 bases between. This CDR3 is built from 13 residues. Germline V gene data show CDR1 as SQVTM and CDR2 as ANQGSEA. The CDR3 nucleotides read TGCAGCGTTGAGAGGCCTGAGGCCACTGAAGCTTTCTTT. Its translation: CSVERPEATEAFF.

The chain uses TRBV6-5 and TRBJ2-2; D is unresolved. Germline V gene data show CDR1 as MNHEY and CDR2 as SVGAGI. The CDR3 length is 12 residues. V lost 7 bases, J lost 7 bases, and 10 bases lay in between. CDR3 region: CASMAVGGELFF. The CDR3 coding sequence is TGTGCCAGCATGGCGGTTGGCGGGGAGCTGTTTTTT.

Here the CDR3 reads CASSQLAGDSNIQYF. In nucleotides, the CDR3 is TGTGCCAGCAGCCAATTAGCTGGGGACTCGAACATTCAGTACTTC. The V gene is TRBV28, the J gene TRBJ2-4; tentatively, D is TRBD2 (6 bases). The CDR3 loop spans 15 amino acids. V was clipped by 6 bases and J by 7 bases, with 19 bases between them. Germline loops: CDR1 MDHEN, CDR2 SYDVKM.

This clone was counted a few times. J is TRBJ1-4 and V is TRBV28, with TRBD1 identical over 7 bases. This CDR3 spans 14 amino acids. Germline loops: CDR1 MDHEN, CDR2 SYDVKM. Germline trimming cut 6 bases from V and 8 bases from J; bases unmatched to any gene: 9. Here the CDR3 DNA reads TGTGCCAGCAGCCTTGACAGGGTATCGGAAAAACTGTTTTTT. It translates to CASSLDRVSEKLFF.